Below, one TCR beta chain is given with its context. Which antigen it targets is not known. Base qualities are not provided; no much larger clone lies one nucleotide away. Library generation was performed with 5' RACE. The data were produced on a NextSeq 500. In the TCR library protocol, a unique molecular identifier was attached to each TCR cDNA molecule so that PCR and sequencing errors could be corrected. As for the authors' bioinformatics: Decombinator tools were used for TCR identification, UMI-based error correction and CDR3 extraction. TCRs above a frequency of 2 per 1,000, corresponding to the top 1% of the tumor frequency distribution, were defined as expanded. Renyi diversity was computed with the R vegan package after each repertoire had been subsampled 100 times to 5,000 TCRs. CDR3 similarity networks were built from amino acid triplet string-kernel similarity, connecting CDR3s with pairwise similarity above 0.82. TCRdb took the public reads, trimmed them with fastp at Q25, ran MiXCR for clone calling and kept in-frame beta chains. When rows share a CDR3 protein, they turn into one entry using the most common DNA and genes. For this entry, the V and J calls and clone size follow TCRdb and not the study's own pipeline. For this sample there are approximately 10,000 distinct CDR3 sequences; approximately 6.3% appear just once. The ten largest clonotypes hold over 25% of the sample.

The data originate from a study of spatial heterogeneity in lung cancer (dated by TCRdb to about 2019). Study-wide context: More beta-chain than alpha-chain transcripts were consistently detected, likely reflecting higher beta-chain transcript abundance. At surgery, both alpha and beta chains were TCR-sequenced in 220 tumor regions, over 61 matched nontumor lung samples and a few dozen PBMC samples. Nonsynonymous mutation counts, determined by whole-exome sequencing of tumor tissue, were related to TCR repertoire features. The study quantitatively compared TCR alpha and beta repertoires across multiple tumor regions, matched nontumor lung and blood in non-small cell lung cancer. In the raw uncorrected reads, each unique combination of TCR and UMI appeared on average more than ten times. Study-level results and caveats: Confirming at a functional level the hypothesis that regional TCRs recognize regional mutations was considered to require additional single-cell paired TCR alpha and beta sequencing.

Explained via the paper, the time point label denotes: sample taken at primary tumor resection. The donors were 65 to 90 patients from the lung TRACERx cohort who had early-stage, untreated non-small cell lung cancer. TCR sequencing used whole RNA extracted from tumor and nontumor lung tissue, or from cryopreserved PBMC samples, without cell sorting. A patient was chosen for TCR sequencing only when enough RNA was available from at least two tumor regions. Before being selected, tumor and adjacent nontumor lung specimens were reviewed by a lung pathologist. This specimen consisted of normal lung tissue next to the tumor, obtained at surgery. The clonotype comes from a male donor with early-stage non-small cell lung cancer.

The CDR3 reads CASSRGPGQRETQYF. The nucleotides are TGTGCCAGTAGTAGGGGACCGGGACAGAGGGAGACCCAGTACTTC. The V and J genes are TRBV19 and TRBJ2-5, with 7 bases in between that match TRBD1. CDR1 is given as LNHDA and CDR2 as SQIVND, both from the germline V gene (reference sequence). Trimming removed 4 bases from V and 5 bases from J; the gene matches leave 10 bases unexplained. The CDR3 measures 15 amino acids from cysteine to phenylalanine. The sequence is cut down to CDR3 DNA, 45 bases in frame from base 1.